This T cell receptor beta chain was found in a study of spatial heterogeneity in lung cancer. Findings of the study overall: Tumor mutation count correlated with how many alpha and beta TCRs expanded intratumorally. The estimated TCR-seq coverage of tumor T cells amounted to approximately 7% when looking at alpha chains and more than 11% when looking at beta chains. The numbers of ubiquitous and regional expanded TCRs correlated with ubiquitous and regional nonsynonymous mutations, respectively.

The CDR3 sequence is 16 residues long. The junction had 10 bases not matched to a gene; V was cut back by 6 bases and J by 4 bases. This clonotype was seen a few times. Antigen: not known. TCRdb passed the 5' RACE reads through MiXCR, listing each CDR3 protein once. The table has around 12,000 distinct CDR3 sequences, 4% to 6% seen once. As to time point: sample taken at primary tumor resection. Extraction of whole RNA from tumor, nontumor lung or frozen PBMC preceded unsorted sequencing. The TCR originated in a male donor with early-stage non-small cell lung cancer. The rearrangement joins TRBV12-3 or TRBV12-4 to TRBJ2-1, with 9 bases aligning to TRBD1. The sample was lung tumor tissue, taken at surgery. The CDR3 DNA reads as TGTGCCAGCAGCCCATATCCGGGACAGGGATACAATGAGCAGTTCTTC. Protein: CASSPYPGQGYNEQFF.